The rows below give T cell receptor beta chains drawn from one sample of a study of shared clonotypes between healthy human individuals. TCRdb's copy holds only in-frame clones and misses some; the assay was immunoSEQ multiplex PCR. The repertoire includes about 510,000 clones, 79% of them detected once, and 13% sits in the top ten. The sample taken for sequencing was PBMCs. These TCRs come from a woman between 40 and 50 years old in good health. Some clones in this sample may be carry-over from other donors' samples. CDR3s include the opening cysteine and the closing phenylalanine or tryptophan.

TRBV30	TRBJ1-1	CAWRGFTEAFF
TRBV5-1	TRBJ2-1	CASSYRDGQLGGNEQFF
TRBV2	TRBJ1-5	CASRRQGRLQPQHF
TRBV4-2	TRBJ2-1	CASTPRLAGYNEQFF
TRBV6-5	TRBJ1-1	CAISDLGRNTEAFF
TRBV7-8	TRBJ2-3	CASSLEAPGPTDTQYF
TRBV30	TRBJ1-4	CAWSQGQGSFEKLFF
TRBV28	TRBJ2-3	CASSFAGVSTDTQYF
TRBV19	NA	CASSMTRAGEQYF
TRBV29-1	TRBJ2-2	CSVGVSGSRTGELFF
TRBV6-5	TRBJ2-3	CASSYLLTDTQYF
TRBV7-9	TRBJ1-2	CASSSGGHGYTF
TRBV5-4	TRBJ2-7	CASSLDGQGVYEQYF
TRBV7-2	TRBJ2-3	CASSLGIADTQYF
TRBV5-5	TRBJ2-3	CASSLGQGTSTDTQYF
TRBV5-6	TRBJ2-2	CASSLEHGTLYTGELFF
TRBV4-1	NA	CASSQDLFGAGRTYEQYF
TRBV7-9	TRBJ2-3	CASSFGQVTDTQYF
TRBV6-1	TRBJ1-2	CASSTDTVYGYTF
TRBV2	TRBJ2-1	CASSSAWTSGGYNEQFF
TRBV4-1	TRBJ2-7	CASSQLVGYEQYF
TRBV7-3	TRBJ1-1	CASSFTANTEAFF
TRBV27	TRBJ2-5	CATARLAGGEETQYF
TRBV6-1	TRBJ1-5	CASRGSGTGNQPQHF
TRBV18	TRBJ2-7	CASSPGQGFSEQYF